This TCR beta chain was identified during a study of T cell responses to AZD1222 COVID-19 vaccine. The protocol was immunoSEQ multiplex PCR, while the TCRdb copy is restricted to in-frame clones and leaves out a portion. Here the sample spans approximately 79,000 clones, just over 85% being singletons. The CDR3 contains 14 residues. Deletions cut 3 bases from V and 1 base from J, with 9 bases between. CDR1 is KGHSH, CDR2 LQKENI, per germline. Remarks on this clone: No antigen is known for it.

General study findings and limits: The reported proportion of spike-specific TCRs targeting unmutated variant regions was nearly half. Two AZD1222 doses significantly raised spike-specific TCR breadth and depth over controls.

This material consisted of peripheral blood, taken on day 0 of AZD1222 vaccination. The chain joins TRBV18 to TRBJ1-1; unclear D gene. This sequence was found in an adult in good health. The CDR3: CASSPERANTEAFF. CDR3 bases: TGTGCCAGCTCACCGGAGAGGGCGAACACTGAAGCTTTCTTT.